This TCR beta chain stems from a study of cytotoxic CD8 clonotypes in ibrutinib-treated CLL. Study context: The patient breakdown showed ten to eleven relapsed/refractory and roughly 14 treatment-naive cases, with about 18 IGHV unmutated. Response material was collected after a median 12 months of treatment, range 6 to 36.

Depths of 1 in 200,000 to 1 in 1 million T cells were the sequencing target. TCRdb's copy holds only in-frame clones and misses some; the assay was immunoSEQ multiplex PCR. The sample consists of 250,000 to 350,000 clones, roughly four fifths of them appearing once. CDR3 size: 16 residues. V lost 5 bases to trimming and J lost 0 bases; unmatched junction nucleotides: 3. Germline V gives CDR1 SGHTA, CDR2 FQGNSA. The sequence came from a human donor with chronic lymphocytic leukemia. V is TRBV7-2 and J is TRBJ1-4; 10 nucleotides line up with TRBD1. Material: PBMCs, obtained at disease progression, from a patient treated with ibrutinib. CDR3 DNA: TGTGCCAGCAGCCGGGGACAGGGGACAACTAATGAAAAACTGTTTTTT. Amino acid sequence: CASSRGQGTTNEKLFF.